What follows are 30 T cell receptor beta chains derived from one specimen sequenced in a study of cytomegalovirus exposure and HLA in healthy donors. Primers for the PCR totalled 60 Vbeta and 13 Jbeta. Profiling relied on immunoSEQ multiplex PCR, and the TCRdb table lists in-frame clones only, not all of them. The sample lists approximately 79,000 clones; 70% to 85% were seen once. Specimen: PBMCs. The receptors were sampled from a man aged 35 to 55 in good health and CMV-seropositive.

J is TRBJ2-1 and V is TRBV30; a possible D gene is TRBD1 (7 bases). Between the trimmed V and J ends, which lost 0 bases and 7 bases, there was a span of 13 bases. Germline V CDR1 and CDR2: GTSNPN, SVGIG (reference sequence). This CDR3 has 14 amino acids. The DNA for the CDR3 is TGTGCCTGGAGTGTTAAGGGGGCGGGGAATGAGCAGTTCTTC. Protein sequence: CAWSVKGAGNEQFF.

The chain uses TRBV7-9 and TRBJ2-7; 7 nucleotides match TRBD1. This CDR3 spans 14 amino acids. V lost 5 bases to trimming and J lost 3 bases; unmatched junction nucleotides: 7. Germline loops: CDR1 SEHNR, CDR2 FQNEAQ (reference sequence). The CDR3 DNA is TGTGCCAGCAGCCCGCGAGGGACAGTCTACGAGCAGTACTTC. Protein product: CASSPRGTVYEQYF.

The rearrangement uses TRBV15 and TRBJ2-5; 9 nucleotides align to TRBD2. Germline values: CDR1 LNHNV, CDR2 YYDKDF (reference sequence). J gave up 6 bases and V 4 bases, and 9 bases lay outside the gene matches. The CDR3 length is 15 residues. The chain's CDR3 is CATSISGTSIQTQYF. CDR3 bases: TGTGCCACCAGCATTTCCGGGACTAGCATCCAGACCCAGTACTTC.

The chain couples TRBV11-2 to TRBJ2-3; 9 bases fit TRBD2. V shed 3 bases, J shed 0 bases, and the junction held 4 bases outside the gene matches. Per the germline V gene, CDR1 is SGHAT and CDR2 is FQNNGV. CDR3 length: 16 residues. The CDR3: CASSFGGRGSTDTQYF. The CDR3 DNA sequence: TGTGCCAGCAGCTTCGGCGGGAGGGGAAGCACAGATACGCAGTATTTT. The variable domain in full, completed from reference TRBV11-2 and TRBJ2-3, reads EAGVAQSPRYKIIEKRQSVAFWCNPISGHATLYWYQQILGQGPKLLIQFQNNGVVDDSQLPKDRFSAERLKGVDSTLKIQPAKLEDSAVYLCASSFGGRGSTDTQYFGPGTRLTVL.

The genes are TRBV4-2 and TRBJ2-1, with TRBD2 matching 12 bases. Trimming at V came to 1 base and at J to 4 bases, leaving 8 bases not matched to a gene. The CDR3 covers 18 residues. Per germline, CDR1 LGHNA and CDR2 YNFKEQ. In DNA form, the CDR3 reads TGTGCCAGCAGCCAAGTAGCCCTAGCGGGGGGGATTTACAATGAGCAGTTCTTC. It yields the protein CASSQVALAGGIYNEQFF.

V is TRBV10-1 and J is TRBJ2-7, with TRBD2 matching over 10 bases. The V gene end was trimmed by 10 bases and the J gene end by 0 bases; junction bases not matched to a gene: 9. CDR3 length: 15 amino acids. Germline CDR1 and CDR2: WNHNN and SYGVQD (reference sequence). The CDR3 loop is CANTGLAPDSYEQYF. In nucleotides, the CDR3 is TGCGCCAACACGGGACTAGCGCCTGACTCCTACGAGCAGTACTTC.

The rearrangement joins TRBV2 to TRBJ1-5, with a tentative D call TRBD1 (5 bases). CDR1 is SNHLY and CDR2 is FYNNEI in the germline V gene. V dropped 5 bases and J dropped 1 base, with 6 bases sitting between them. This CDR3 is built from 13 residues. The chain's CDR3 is CASSPGSNQPQHF. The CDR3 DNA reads TGTGCCAGCAGTCCAGGGAGCAATCAGCCCCAGCATTTT.

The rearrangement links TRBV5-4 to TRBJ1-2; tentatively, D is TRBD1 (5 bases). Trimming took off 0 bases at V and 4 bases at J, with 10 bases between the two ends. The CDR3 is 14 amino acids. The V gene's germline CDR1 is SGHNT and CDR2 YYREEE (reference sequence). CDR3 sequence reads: CASSLAQGSYGYTF. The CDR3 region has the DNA TGTGCCAGCAGCTTGGCTCAGGGAAGCTATGGCTACACCTTC.

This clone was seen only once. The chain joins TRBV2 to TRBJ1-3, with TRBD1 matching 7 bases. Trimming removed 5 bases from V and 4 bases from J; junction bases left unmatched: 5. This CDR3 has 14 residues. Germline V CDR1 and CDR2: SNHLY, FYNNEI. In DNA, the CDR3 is TGTGCCAGCAGTTTGCGACAGGGAGGAAACACCATATATTTT. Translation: CASSLRQGGNTIYF.

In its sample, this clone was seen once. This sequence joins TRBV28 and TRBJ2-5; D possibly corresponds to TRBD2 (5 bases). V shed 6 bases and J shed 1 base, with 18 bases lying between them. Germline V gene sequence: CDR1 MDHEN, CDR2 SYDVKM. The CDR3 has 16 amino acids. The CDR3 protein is CASSPTRLTLQETQYF. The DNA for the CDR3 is TGTGCCAGCAGCCCAACCCGACTAACCCTCCAAGAGACCCAGTACTTC.

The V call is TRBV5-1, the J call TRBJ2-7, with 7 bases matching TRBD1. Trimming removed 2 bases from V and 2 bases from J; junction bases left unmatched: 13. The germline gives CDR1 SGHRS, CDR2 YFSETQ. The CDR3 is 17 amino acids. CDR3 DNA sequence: TGCGCCAGCAGCTTAGGGGGCGGCCAGGGGAATCCCTACGAGCAGTACTTC. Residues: CASSLGGGQGNPYEQYF.

This chain's CDR3 is CASRPRDRASYEQYF. In DNA, the CDR3 is TGTGCCAGCAGACCACGGGACAGAGCTTCCTACGAGCAGTACTTC. The V call is TRBV2, the J call TRBJ2-7, with TRBD1 matching over 7 bases. This CDR3 spans 15 amino acids. The germline V gene has CDR1 SNHLY and CDR2 FYNNEI. The V gene end was trimmed by 6 bases and the J gene end by 1 base; junction bases not matched to a gene: 9.

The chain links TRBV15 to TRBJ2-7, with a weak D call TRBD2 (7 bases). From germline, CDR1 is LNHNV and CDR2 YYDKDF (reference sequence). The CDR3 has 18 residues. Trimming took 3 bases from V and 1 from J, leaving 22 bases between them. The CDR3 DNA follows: TGTGCCACCAGCAGGAGGGGGGGTAAGGGGGGCGCATCCTACGAGCAGTACTTC. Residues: CATSRRGGKGGASYEQYF.

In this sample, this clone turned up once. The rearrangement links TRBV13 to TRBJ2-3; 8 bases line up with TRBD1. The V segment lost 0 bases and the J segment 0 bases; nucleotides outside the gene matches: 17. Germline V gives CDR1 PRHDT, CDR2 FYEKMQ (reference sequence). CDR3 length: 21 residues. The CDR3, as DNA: TGTGCCAGCAGCTTAGGCGTGGCGGACAGGGCTCTTGATCCTAGCACAGATACGCAGTATTTT. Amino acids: CASSLGVADRALDPSTDTQYF.

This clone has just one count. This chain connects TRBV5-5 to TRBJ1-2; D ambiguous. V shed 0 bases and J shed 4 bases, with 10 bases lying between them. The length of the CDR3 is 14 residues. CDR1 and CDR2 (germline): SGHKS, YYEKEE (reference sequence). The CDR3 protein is CASSLDGNGYGYTF. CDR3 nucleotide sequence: TGTGCCAGCAGCTTGGACGGGAACGGCTATGGCTACACCTTC.

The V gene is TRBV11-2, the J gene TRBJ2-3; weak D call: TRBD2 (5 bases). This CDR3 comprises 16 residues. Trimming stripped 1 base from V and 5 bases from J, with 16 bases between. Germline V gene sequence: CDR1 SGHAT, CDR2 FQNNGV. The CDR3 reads CASSLAGSWGGDTQYF. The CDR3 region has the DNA TGTGCCAGCAGCTTAGCTGGGAGTTGGGGTGGAGATACGCAGTATTTT. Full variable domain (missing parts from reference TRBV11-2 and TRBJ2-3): EAGVAQSPRYKIIEKRQSVAFWCNPISGHATLYWYQQILGQGPKLLIQFQNNGVVDDSQLPKDRFSAERLKGVDSTLKIQPAKLEDSAVYLCASSLAGSWGGDTQYFGPGTRLTVL.

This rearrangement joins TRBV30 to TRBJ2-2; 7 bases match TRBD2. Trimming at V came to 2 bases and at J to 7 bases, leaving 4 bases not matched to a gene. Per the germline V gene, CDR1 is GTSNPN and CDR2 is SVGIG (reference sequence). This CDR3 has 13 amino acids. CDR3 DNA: TGTGCCTGGAGTTTACTAGCGAACGGGGAGCTGTTTTTT. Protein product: CAWSLLANGELFF. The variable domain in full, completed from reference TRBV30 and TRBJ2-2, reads SQTIHQWPATLVQPVGSPLSLECTVEGTSNPNLYWYRQAAGRGLQLLFYSVGIGQISSEVPQNLSASRPQDRQFILSSKKLLLSDSGFYLCAWSLLANGELFFGEGSRLTVL.

The CDR3 DNA reads TGTGCCAGCAGCTTAAACAGGGCGGGGGAGCTGTTTTTT. This translates into CASSLNRAGELFF. This sequence joins TRBV13 and TRBJ2-2; possible D gene TRBD1, 6 bases. Germline values: CDR1 PRHDT, CDR2 FYEKMQ (reference sequence). V was trimmed by 2 bases and J by 8 bases, leaving 9 bases between them. The CDR3 loop spans 13 amino acids.

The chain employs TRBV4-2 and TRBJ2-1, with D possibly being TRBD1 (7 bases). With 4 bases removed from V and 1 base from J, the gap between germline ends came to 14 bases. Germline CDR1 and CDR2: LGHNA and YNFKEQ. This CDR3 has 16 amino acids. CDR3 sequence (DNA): TGTGCCAGCAGCCCAGGGGGGCTGGGGTCCTACAATGAGCAGTTCTTC. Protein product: CASSPGGLGSYNEQFF.

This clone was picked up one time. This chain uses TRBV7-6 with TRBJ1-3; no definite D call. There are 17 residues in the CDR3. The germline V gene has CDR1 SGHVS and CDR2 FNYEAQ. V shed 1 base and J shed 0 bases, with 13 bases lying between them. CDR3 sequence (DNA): TGTGCCAGCAGCTTAGTTAGTGGGAGAGCCTCTGGAAACACCATATATTTT. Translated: CASSLVSGRASGNTIYF.

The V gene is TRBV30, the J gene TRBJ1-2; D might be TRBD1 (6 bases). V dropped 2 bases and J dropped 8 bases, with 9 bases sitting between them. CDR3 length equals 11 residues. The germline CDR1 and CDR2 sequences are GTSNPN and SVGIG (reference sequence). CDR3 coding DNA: TGTGCCTGGAGTACAGGGTACGGCTACACCTTC. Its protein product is CAWSTGYGYTF.

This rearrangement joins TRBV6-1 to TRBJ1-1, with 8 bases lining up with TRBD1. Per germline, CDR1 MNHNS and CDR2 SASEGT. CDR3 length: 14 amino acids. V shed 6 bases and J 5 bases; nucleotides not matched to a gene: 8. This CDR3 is CASRTGALRTEAFF. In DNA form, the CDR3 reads TGTGCCAGCAGGACAGGGGCGCTGAGGACTGAAGCTTTCTTT.

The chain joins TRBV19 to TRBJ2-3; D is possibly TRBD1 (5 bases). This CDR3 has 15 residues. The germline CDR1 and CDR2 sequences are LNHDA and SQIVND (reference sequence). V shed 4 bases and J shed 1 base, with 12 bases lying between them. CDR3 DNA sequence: TGTGCCAGTAGTAGCGCAGGGTCCGGCACAGATACGCAGTATTTT. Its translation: CASSSAGSGTDTQYF.

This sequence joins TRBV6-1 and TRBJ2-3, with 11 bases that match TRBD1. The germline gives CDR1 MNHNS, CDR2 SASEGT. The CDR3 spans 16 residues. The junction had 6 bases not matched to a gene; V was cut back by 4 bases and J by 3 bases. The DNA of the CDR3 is TGTGCCAGCAGTGGAAGGACAGGGGGCTTAACAGATACGCAGTATTTT. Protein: CASSGRTGGLTDTQYF.

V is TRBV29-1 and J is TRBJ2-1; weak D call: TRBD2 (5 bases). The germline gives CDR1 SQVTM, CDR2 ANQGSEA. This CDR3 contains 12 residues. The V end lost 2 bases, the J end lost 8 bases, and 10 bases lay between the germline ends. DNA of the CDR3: TGCAGCGTTGAAAGGCTTAGCGATGAGCAGTTCTTC. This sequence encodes CSVERLSDEQFF.

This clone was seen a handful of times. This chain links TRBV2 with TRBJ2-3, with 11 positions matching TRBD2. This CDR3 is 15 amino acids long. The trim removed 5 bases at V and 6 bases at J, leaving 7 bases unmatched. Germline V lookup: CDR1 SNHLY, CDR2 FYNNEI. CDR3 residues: CASSYLAGGLDTQYF. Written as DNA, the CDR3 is TGTGCCAGCAGTTACCTAGCGGGAGGCTTGGATACGCAGTATTTT. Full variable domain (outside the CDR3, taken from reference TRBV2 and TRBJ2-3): EPEVTQTPSHQVTQMGQEVILRCVPISNHLYFYWYRQILGQKVEFLVSFYNNEISEKSEIFDDQFSVERPDGSNFTLKIRSTKLEDSAMYFCASSYLAGGLDTQYFGPGTRLTVL.

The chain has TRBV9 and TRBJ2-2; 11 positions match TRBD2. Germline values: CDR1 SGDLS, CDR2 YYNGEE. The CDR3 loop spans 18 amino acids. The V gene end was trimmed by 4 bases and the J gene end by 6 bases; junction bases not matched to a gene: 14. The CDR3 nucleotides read TGTGCCAGCAGCCCCCAGGGACTAGCGGTCCGGGGCGCCGGGGAGCTGTTTTTT. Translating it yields CASSPQGLAVRGAGELFF.

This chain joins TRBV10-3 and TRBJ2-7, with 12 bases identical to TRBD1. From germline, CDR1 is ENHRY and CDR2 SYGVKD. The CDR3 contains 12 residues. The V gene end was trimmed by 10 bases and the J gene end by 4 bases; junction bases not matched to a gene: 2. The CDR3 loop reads CATGQGAYEQYF. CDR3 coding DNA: TGTGCCACGGGACAGGGGGCGTACGAGCAGTACTTC.

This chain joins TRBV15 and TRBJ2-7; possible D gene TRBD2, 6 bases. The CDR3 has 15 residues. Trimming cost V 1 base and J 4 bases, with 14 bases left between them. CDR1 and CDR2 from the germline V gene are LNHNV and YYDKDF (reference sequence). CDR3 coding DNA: TGTGCCACCAGCAGAGCCACGCGGGGTTTGTACGAGCAGTACTTC. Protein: CATSRATRGLYEQYF.

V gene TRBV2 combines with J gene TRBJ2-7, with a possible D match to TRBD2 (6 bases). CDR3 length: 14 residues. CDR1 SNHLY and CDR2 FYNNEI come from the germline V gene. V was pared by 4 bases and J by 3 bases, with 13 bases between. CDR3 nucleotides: TGTGCCAGCAGTGTGTTGGTTAGCGGCTACGAGCAGTACTTC. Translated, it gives CASSVLVSGYEQYF.